The clone carrying this TCR beta chain appeared a single time. The antigen remains undetermined. The sample comes from a study of a mutant IDH1 vaccine in newly diagnosed glioma. Study-level background: With temozolomide cycles, or 4-6 weeks after radiotherapy alone, vaccination was started. Former treatment meant radiotherapy, temozolomide, or both; the majority had gotten both.

Generated by immunoSEQ multiplex PCR, the TCRdb table keeps only in-frame clones and is missing some. The data hold about 20,000 clones, with almost 85% observed a single time. Study-level points and caveats: It seemed that pseudoprogression was not linked to changes in the top peripheral T cell clonotypes.

Time point here: week 23, last vaccination. A single vaccine dose contained 300 ug of mutant IDH1 20-mer peptide, and topical imiquimod was used with it. V lost 5 bases to trimming and J lost 1 base, with 10 bases between them. The germline gives CDR1 SGHAT, CDR2 FQDESV (reference sequence). This CDR3 is built from 14 residues. This clonotype was sampled from a man aged 30-40 years with glioma. Sequenced material: PBMCs, taken from a glioma patient whose treatment included an IDH1 peptide vaccine. V and J are TRBV11-1 and TRBJ2-3, with D hard to call. This CDR3 is CASSTDGRTDTQYF. The DNA of the CDR3 is TGTGCCAGCAGCACGGACGGCCGCACAGATACGCAGTATTTT.